These T cell receptor beta chains were read from a single sample in a study of T-cell memory formation after mild COVID-19. TCRdb re-called the 5' RACE reads with MiXCR, one entry per CDR3 protein. The sample has 350,000 to 500,000 distinct CDR3 sequences, more than 20% seen once. What was sequenced was PBMCs or a T cell subset sorted from them (not recorded which). The source is an adult woman who had mild COVID-19 (a few samples of this study predate the infection). Cell type and time point are not known. The CDR3 runs from the conserved cysteine through the conserved F or W. D genes are given only for firm matches. Size tells how often a clone was seen (once, few, many) or the class of an expanded clone, and some rows leave it out.

many	TRBD1	TRBV20-1	18	TRBJ2-7	TGCAGTGCTAAGACGGAAACAGGGGGCACCATTGATTACTACGAGCAGTACTTC	CSAKTETGGTIDYYEQYF
NA	NA	TRBV19	12	TRBJ1-1	TGTGCCAGTAGTGGGGATGGTTTTGAAGCTTTCTTT	CASSGDGFEAFF
NA	NA	TRBV6-5	14	TRBJ1-1	TGTGCCAGCAGTTTTTTAGGTGGGGGCACTGAAGCTTTCTTT	CASSFLGGGTEAFF
few	TRBD1	TRBV20-1	16	TRBJ2-2	TGCAGTGCTCCATTTCAGACAGGGGGGCGTGCCGGGGAGCTGTTTTTT	CSAPFQTGGRAGELFF
NA	TRBD1	TRBV12-3/TRBV12-4	15	TRBJ2-7	TGTGCCAGCAGTTTCACCAGGACAGGCTCCTACGAGCAGTACTTC	CASSFTRTGSYEQYF
NA	NA	TRBV3-1	13	TRBJ1-1	TGTGCCAGCAGCCAAGGGTCAGCCCCTGAAGCTTTCTTT	CASSQGSAPEAFF
once	TRBD2	TRBV29-1	16	TRBJ2-3	TGCAGCGTTCGCGGGACTAGCGGGGGAAGGACAGATACGCAGTATTTT	CSVRGTSGGRTDTQYF
few	TRBD1	TRBV4-3	15	TRBJ2-7	TGCGCCAGCAGCCAAGCCGGGACAGGGGCCTACGAGCAGTACTTC	CASSQAGTGAYEQYF
few	NA	TRBV6-1	14	TRBJ2-5	TGTGCCAGCAGTGAAACAGGTACACAAGAGACCCAGTACTTC	CASSETGTQETQYF
NA	TRBD1	TRBV5-1	17	TRBJ2-7	TGCGCCAGCAGCTCCCGTAACCCAGGGGGCCACGCCTACGAGCAGTACTTC	CASSSRNPGGHAYEQYF
NA	TRBD1	TRBV7-9	15	TRBJ1-4	TGTGCCAGCAGACCAACGGGACAGCGAAATGAAAAACTGTTTTTT	CASRPTGQRNEKLFF
NA	NA	TRBV5-1	14	TRBJ2-3	TGCGCCAGCAGCCCTACCCGCTCGACAGATACGCAGTATTTT	CASSPTRSTDTQYF
NA	NA	TRBV7-3	15	TRBJ2-2	TGTGCCAGCAGCTTATTAGGGGCGGACACCGGGGAGCTGTTTTTT	CASSLLGADTGELFF
few	TRBD2	TRBV2	16	TRBJ2-3	TGTGCCAGCAGTTCCTCCGGGACTAGCGACACAGATACGCAGTATTTT	CASSSSGTSDTDTQYF
NA	NA	TRBV7-9	14	TRBJ2-5	TGTGCCAGCAGCCCCCCCGTTAGGATAGAGACCCAGTACTTC	CASSPPVRIETQYF
NA	NA	TRBV6-5	13	TRBJ1-1	TGTGCCAGCAGTGGGTCCGGTTATGCTGAAGCTTTCTTT	CASSGSGYAEAFF
few	TRBD1	TRBV11-2	16	TRBJ1-1	TGTGCCAGCAGCTTAGGCGGGACAGGGTCTTCAGCGGGAGCTTTCTTT	CASSLGGTGSSAGAFF
few	NA	TRBV7-2	16	TRBJ2-6	TGTGCCAGCAGCCTATCCCTTAGCTCTGGGGCCAACGTCCTGACTTTC	CASSLSLSSGANVLTF
few	TRBD2	TRBV7-9	18	TRBJ2-3	TGTGCCAGCAGCGGCCACCTAGCGGGAATTGTTTTCACAGATACGCAGTATTTT	CASSGHLAGIVFTDTQYF
NA	TRBD1	TRBV4-1	17	TRBJ1-2	TGCGCCAGCAGCCAAGGGACCGGGACAGGGGTCGACTATGGCTACACCTTC	CASSQGTGTGVDYGYTF
few	TRBD1	TRBV4-3	15	TRBJ2-3	TGCGCCAGCAGCCACCGACAGGGGGCTGAAGATACGCAGTATTTT	CASSHRQGAEDTQYF
NA	NA	TRBV7-2	14	TRBJ2-3	TGTGCCAGCAGCTTAGCATTCAGCACAGATACGCAGTATTTT	CASSLAFSTDTQYF
few	NA	TRBV6-5	13	TRBJ1-1	TGTGCCAGCAAAGTACAGGGGAACACTGAAGCTTTCTTT	CASKVQGNTEAFF
few	TRBD1	TRBV7-6	12	TRBJ2-3	TGTGCCAGCGGACAGGGGACAGATACGCAGTATTTT	CASGQGTDTQYF
few	NA	TRBV5-5	12	TRBJ2-1	TGTGCCAGCAGCTCCCAGGGGACTGAGCAGTTCTTC	CASSSQGTEQFF
once	NA	TRBV6-4	14	TRBJ1-1	TGTGCCAGCAAACCGACAGGTTTAGGAACTGAAGCTTTCTTT	CASKPTGLGTEAFF
NA	NA	TRBV9	14	TRBJ2-7	TGTGCCAGCAGCGTAGAGCTGAGCTCCTACGAGCAGTACTTC	CASSVELSSYEQYF
few	TRBD2	TRBV25-1	13	TRBJ2-1	TGTGCCAGCAGGCGGGAGGGCTCGAGTGAGCAGTTCTTC	CASRREGSSEQFF
few	NA	TRBV10-3	16	TRBJ2-7	TGTGCCATCAGTGAGTCGCGAAGGGAATTTACCTACGAGCAGTACTTC	CAISESRREFTYEQYF
NA	TRBD1	TRBV12-3/TRBV12-4	18	TRBJ1-1	TGTGCCAGCAGTGAAAATTACAGGGGTCTTAATCCGAACACTGAAGCTTTCTTT	CASSENYRGLNPNTEAFF
NA	NA	TRBV24-1	15	TRBJ2-1	TGTGCCACCAGTGACTCACGCCCATCTTTAAGGGAGCAGTTCTTC	CATSDSRPSLREQFF
few	TRBD2	TRBV7-8	15	TRBJ2-7	TGTGCCAGCAGCTTAACGGGACTAGCGGGGTACGAGCAGTACTTC	CASSLTGLAGYEQYF
few	NA	TRBV24-1	13	TRBJ2-1	TGTGCCAGCGGCCAAGCCGACTCACTCTGGCAGTTCTTC	CASGQADSLWQFF
NA	NA	TRBV18	13	TRBJ1-2	TGTGCCAGCTCACCACGGGAACTCTATGGCTACACCTTC	CASSPRELYGYTF
NA	NA	TRBV15	12	TRBJ1-5	TGTGCCACCAAAGGCGGCAATCAGCCCCAGCATTTT	CATKGGNQPQHF
few	TRBD1	TRBV7-2	17	TRBJ1-2	TGTGCCAGCAGCCGAACCGGACAGGGGTCCAATGTCTATGGCTACACCTTC	CASSRTGQGSNVYGYTF
few	TRBD1	TRBV15	16	TRBJ2-7	TGTGCCACCAGCAGACCCGCCGGGACAGGGGTCGACGAGCAGTACTTC	CATSRPAGTGVDEQYF
few	NA	TRBV6-5	13	TRBJ2-1	TGTGCCAGCATGGGACCCTCCTACAATGAGCAGTTCTTC	CASMGPSYNEQFF
few	TRBD2	TRBV7-8	15	TRBJ2-1	TGTGCCAGCAGCTTGGGCAGCGGGAGTTGGGGTGAGCAGTTCTTC	CASSLGSGSWGEQFF
many	NA	TRBV5-4	22	TRBJ1-1	TGTGCCAGCAGCTTGGAAGAAGTTATGGCGCCGGGGTTGGTAGGGGCCGCAGTTGAAGCTTTCTTT	CASSLEEVMAPGLVGAAVEAFF
NA	NA	TRBV19	15	TRBJ2-7	TGTGCCAGTAGTATGACAACGGGGAATGCCTACGAGCAGTACTTC	CASSMTTGNAYEQYF
few	NA	TRBV5-1	15	TRBJ2-5	TGCGCCAGCACCCACATGGACAGTTTTCCAGAGACCCAGTACTTC	CASTHMDSFPETQYF
few	NA	TRBV19	16	TRBJ1-5	TGTGCCAGTAGTCCCCGCGTTTGGTACGGCAATCAGCCCCAGCATTTT	CASSPRVWYGNQPQHF
NA	NA	TRBV4-2	16	TRBJ2-3	TGTGCCAGCAGCCTAGCCGCAGGGCAGGGCACAGATACGCAGTATTTT	CASSLAAGQGTDTQYF
NA	NA	TRBV7-6	14	TRBJ1-5	TGTGCCAGCAGCTTAGAGCGGGGGGATCAGCCCCAGCATTTT	CASSLERGDQPQHF
many	NA	TRBV7-6	15	TRBJ1-1	TGTGCCAGCAGCTTAGTCGGGGTGGAGAACACTGAAGCTTTCTTT	CASSLVGVENTEAFF
once	NA	TRBV6-5	14	TRBJ1-1	TGTGCCAGCAGTTACGCGGATATGAACACTGAAGCTTTCTTT	CASSYADMNTEAFF
NA	NA	TRBV6-5	13	TRBJ2-2	TGTGCCAGCACCTACAGCGGCACCGGGGAGCTGTTTTTT	CASTYSGTGELFF
few	NA	TRBV20-1	14	TRBJ2-7	TGCAGTGCTACCGTAGCGGCCATCTCCTACGAGCAGTACTTC	CSATVAAISYEQYF
few	NA	TRBV7-2	14	TRBJ1-1	TGTGCCAGCAGCTTAGGGCGGGAGAAAACTGAAGCTTTCTTT	CASSLGREKTEAFF
NA	NA	TRBV29-1	10	TRBJ1-1	TGCAGCGTTGTGCACACTGAAGCTTTCTTT	CSVVHTEAFF
many	NA	TRBV20-1	15	TRBJ2-6	TGCAGTGCCCCCATTCCCTACTCTGGGGCCAACGTCCTGACTTTC	CSAPIPYSGANVLTF
few	TRBD2	TRBV9	16	TRBJ2-7	TGTGCCAGCAGCACAGCGGGGTCTAGCACTAGCTACGAGCAGTACTTC	CASSTAGSSTSYEQYF
NA	TRBD2	TRBV24-1	14	TRBJ2-1	TGTGCCACCAGTGTCGGGGGGGGTCGTGGTGAGCAGTTCTTC	CATSVGGGRGEQFF
many	NA	TRBV30	13	TRBJ1-5	TGTGCCTGGAGTGTAGACAGCAATCAGCCCCAGCATTTT	CAWSVDSNQPQHF
NA	TRBD2	TRBV11-1	17	TRBJ2-1	TGTGCCAGCAGCTTAAGGGCTCGGGGGGAAGCGGGCAATGAGCAGTTCTTC	CASSLRARGEAGNEQFF
many	NA	TRBV5-1	16	TRBJ2-1	TGCGCCAGCAGCTTGGGGACAGTCATCTCCTACAATGAGCAGTTCTTC	CASSLGTVISYNEQFF
NA	NA	TRBV6-6	16	TRBJ2-4	TGTGCCTCGGCTCTGGGTGGGGCTCTAGCCAAAAACATTCAGTACTTC	CASALGGALAKNIQYF
NA	NA	TRBV29-1	13	TRBJ2-7	TGCAGCGTCTTTCGGCCGCCCTCCTACGAGCAGTACTTC	CSVFRPPSYEQYF